The next 22 T cell receptor beta chains were all read from a single sample in a study of T cell responses to AZD1222 COVID-19 vaccine. Profiled with immunoSEQ multiplex PCR; TCRdb holds only in-frame clones, not every one. The sample records around 140,000 clones, about nine tenths being singletons. The sequenced sample was peripheral blood, obtained on day 0 of AZD1222 vaccination. The origin of the receptors is an adult in good health.

V gene TRBV14 combines with J gene TRBJ1-1, with D uncertain. V gave up 4 bases and J gave up 6 bases, with 6 bases separating them. Germline V gives CDR1 SGHDN, CDR2 FVKESK. This CDR3 spans 11 amino acids. The DNA of the CDR3 is TGTGCCAGCAGCCGCGGGCCTGAAGCTTTCTTT. Translation gives CASSRGPEAFF.

The V call is TRBV19, the J call TRBJ1-6; TRBD1 might be the D (6 bases). V shed 8 bases and J shed 0 bases, with 14 bases lying between them. The CDR3 contains 16 residues. The V gene's germline CDR1 is LNHDA and CDR2 SQIVND (reference sequence). The CDR3 DNA sequence: TGTGCCAGTTTGAACACAGGGAGCTCCTATAATTCACCCCTCCACTTT. This codes for CASLNTGSSYNSPLHF.

V usage is TRBV9 and J usage is TRBJ1-3; D is unclear. The CDR3 length is 12 residues. V was trimmed by 2 bases and J by 2 bases, leaving 2 bases between them. Per the germline V gene, CDR1 is SGDLS and CDR2 is YYNGEE. The CDR3 reads CASSVTGNTIYF. The CDR3 nucleotides read TGTGCCAGCAGCGTGACTGGAAACACCATATATTTT.

The chain carries TRBV18 and TRBJ1-1, with unresolved D. Trimming removed 2 bases at V and 1 base at J, with 5 bases between. The CDR3 length is 13 residues. Germline lookup yields CDR1 KGHSH and CDR2 LQKENI. The DNA of the CDR3 is TGTGCCAGCTCACCAACCACGAACACTGAAGCTTTCTTT. Protein sequence: CASSPTTNTEAFF.

V is TRBV3-1 (or the pseudogene TRBV3-2) and J is TRBJ2-3, with 7 bases lining up with TRBD1. The CDR3 contains 20 residues. Germline CDR1 is LGHDT and CDR2 is YNNKEL (reference sequence). V lost 0 bases, J lost 0 bases, and 15 bases stayed unmatched. CDR3 sequence: CASSQDFSQGVDLSTDTQYF. The CDR3 DNA is TGTGCCAGCAGCCAAGATTTCTCCCAGGGGGTGGATCTCAGCACAGATACGCAGTATTTT.

The V gene is TRBV19, the J gene TRBJ2-7, with a tentative D call TRBD1 (6 bases). V lost 9 bases, J lost 1 base, and 13 bases lay in between. The CDR3 contains 13 residues. The germline V gene encodes CDR1 LNHDA and CDR2 SQIVND (reference sequence). In nucleotides, the CDR3 is TGTGCCAGCAGGGGACGCGGTTCCTACGAGCAGTACTTC. Amino acid sequence: CASRGRGSYEQYF. The full variable domain, with the rest looked up from reference TRBV19 and TRBJ2-7, is DGGITQSPKYLFRKEGQNVTLSCEQNLNHDAMYWYRQDPGQGLRLIYYSQIVNDFQKGDIAEGYSVSREKKESFPLTVTSAQKNPTAFYLCASRGRGSYEQYFGPGTRLTVT.

The gene calls are TRBV5-6 and TRBJ1-5; D remains ambiguous. The germline V and J ends were trimmed by 3 bases and 0 bases, with 7 bases remaining between them. The CDR3 extends over 14 amino acids. CDR1 SGHDT and CDR2 YYEEEE come from the germline V gene. Here the CDR3 DNA reads TGTGCCAGCAGCTGGTGGGATAGCAATCAGCCCCAGCATTTT. It translates to CASSWWDSNQPQHF.

The chain couples TRBV6-1 to TRBJ1-2, with D maybe TRBD1 (5 bases). Germline V CDR1 and CDR2: MNHNS, SASEGT. The CDR3 consists of 17 residues. V was pared by 4 bases and J by 6 bases, with 24 bases between. The CDR3 sequence: CASSGGVAGLKLDGYTF. CDR3 bases: TGTGCCAGCAGTGGCGGTGTGGCAGGGCTCAAGTTGGATGGCTACACCTTC.

In DNA form, the CDR3 reads TGCAGCGTTAAAACCGAGACCCAGTACTTC. This translates into CSVKTETQYF. This rearrangement joins TRBV29-1 to TRBJ2-5, with unresolved D. Germline V lookup: CDR1 SQVTM, CDR2 ANQGSEA. CDR3 length equals 10 residues. V was pared by 5 bases and J by 5 bases, with 6 bases between. The variable domain in full, with the rest retrieved from reference TRBV29-1 and TRBJ2-5, is SAVISQKPSRDICQRGTSLTIQCQVDSQVTMMFWYRQQPGQSLTLIATANQGSEATYESGFVIDKFPISRPNLTFSTLTVSNMSPEDSSIYLCSVKTETQYFGPGTRLLVL.

This clone was observed a few times. This chain uses TRBV30 with TRBJ1-1; D is ambiguous. Trimming took 7 bases from V and 5 from J, leaving 20 bases between them. The CDR3 loop spans 14 amino acids. The germline CDR1 and CDR2 sequences are GTSNPN and SVGIG (reference sequence). CDR3 residues: CAYPAGPSKTEAFF. The DNA for the CDR3 is TGTGCCTACCCTGCCGGGCCCTCGAAGACTGAAGCTTTCTTT.

This chain joins TRBV7-9 and TRBJ2-1, with 9 positions matching TRBD1. Looked up from germline, CDR1 is SEHNR and CDR2 is FQNEAQ (reference sequence). CDR3 length equals 14 residues. The V segment lost 8 bases and the J segment 2 bases; nucleotides outside the gene matches: 4. The CDR3 DNA follows: TGTGCCAGCCCCGGGACAGGGACCTACAATGAGCAGTTCTTC. Translated, it gives CASPGTGTYNEQFF.

This chain links TRBV6-5 with TRBJ1-1; D perhaps matches TRBD1 (6 bases). There are 14 residues in the CDR3. The V end was cut by 6 bases, the J end by 5 bases, with 16 bases between. Germline loops: CDR1 MNHEY, CDR2 SVGAGI. The CDR3 region has the DNA TGTGCCAGCAGCCGAAATACAGGGCGGACTGAAGCTTTCTTT. Its protein is CASSRNTGRTEAFF.

J is TRBJ1-2 and V is TRBV11-2; D gene unclear. The CDR3 totals 11 residues. CDR1 is SGHAT and CDR2 is FQNNGV in the germline V gene. Trimming removed 3 bases at V and 7 bases at J, with 6 bases between. The CDR3: CASSFLLGYTF. The CDR3 DNA reads TGTGCCAGCAGCTTCCTCCTTGGCTACACCTTC.

The rearrangement joins TRBV27 to TRBJ1-1, with no clear D. CDR3 length: 14 residues. The V gene lost 2 bases and the J gene lost 1 base, with 8 bases spanning the gap. CDR1 MNHEY and CDR2 SMNVEV come from the germline V gene (reference sequence). CDR3 nucleotides: TGTGCCAGCAGTTTAGGCGGACGGAACACTGAAGCTTTCTTT. Amino acids: CASSLGGRNTEAFF.

This clone was counted once. The J gene is TRBJ1-5, the V gene TRBV5-6, with a weak D call TRBD1 (6 bases). This CDR3 contains 13 residues. The germline V and J ends were trimmed by 4 bases and 4 bases, with 9 bases remaining between them. Per the germline V gene, CDR1 is SGHDT and CDR2 is YYEEEE. The chain's CDR3 is CASSPDRNQPQHF. For the CDR3, the DNA is TGTGCCAGCAGCCCTGACAGGAATCAGCCCCAGCATTTT.

This chain uses TRBV14 with TRBJ1-2, with 8 nucleotides matching TRBD1. This CDR3 has 13 residues. Trimming took 3 bases from V and 8 from J; bases not matched to a gene: 5. Per germline, CDR1 SGHDN and CDR2 FVKESK. CDR3 coding DNA: TGTGCCAGCAGCCATGGGGCAGGGGGCGGCTACACCTTC. Its translation: CASSHGAGGGYTF. The variable domain in full, completed from reference TRBV14 and TRBJ1-2, reads EAGVTQFPSHSVIEKGQTVTLRCDPISGHDNLYWYRRVMGKEIKFLLHFVKESKQDESGMPNNRFLAERTGGTYSTLKVQPAELEDSGVYFCASSHGAGGGYTFGSGTRLTVV.

This chain joins TRBV5-1 and TRBJ1-5, with 7 positions matching TRBD1. The germline V gene has CDR1 SGHRS and CDR2 YFSETQ. With 4 bases clipped from V and 4 bases from J, the junction kept 8 bases outside the gene matches. The CDR3 sequence is 15 residues long. CDR3 DNA sequence: TGCGCCAGCAGCACAGGGGCAGGGTTTAATCAGCCCCAGCATTTT. It codes for CASSTGAGFNQPQHF. Drawing the rest from reference TRBV5-1 and TRBJ1-5, the complete variable domain is KAGVTQTPRYLIKTRGQQVTLSCSPISGHRSVSWYQQTPGQGLQFLFEYFSETQRNKGNFPGRFSGRQFSNSRSEMNVSTLELGDSALYLCASSTGAGFNQPQHFGDGTRLSIL.

The chain carries TRBV6-5 and TRBJ1-1; D ambiguous. Trimming removed 7 bases at V and 2 bases at J, with 11 bases between. The CDR3 covers 13 residues. The germline gives CDR1 MNHEY, CDR2 SVGAGI. The CDR3 region is CASTPTENTEAFF. CDR3 coding DNA: TGTGCCAGCACCCCCACAGAAAACACTGAAGCTTTCTTT.

This clone was counted a single time. The genes are TRBV7-9 and TRBJ1-6; D not resolved. V was cut by 5 bases and J by 6 bases, with 17 bases left in between. The V gene's germline CDR1 is SEHNR and CDR2 FQNEAQ (reference sequence). CDR3 length: 16 amino acids. The CDR3 sequence is CASSVNHLISNSPLHF. The DNA of the CDR3 is TGTGCCAGCAGCGTAAATCACCTTATAAGTAATTCACCCCTCCACTTT.

This clone was seen only a few times. The chain recombines TRBV4-1 with TRBJ2-7, with D tentatively TRBD2 (6 bases). The CDR3 loop spans 15 amino acids. Germline CDR1 reads MGHRA; CDR2 reads YSYEKL. Trimming removed 5 bases from V and 1 base from J, with 15 bases in between. As DNA, the CDR3 is TGCGCCAGCAGCGAAGGACTATCTGAGTCCTACGAGCAGTACTTC. It yields the protein CASSEGLSESYEQYF.

The V call is TRBV6-5, the J call TRBJ1-5; D uncertain. Germline CDR1 and CDR2: MNHEY and SVGAGI. Trimming pared 4 bases from V and 6 bases from J, leaving 13 bases between. The CDR3 spans 14 residues. The CDR3 sequence is CASSFRAGAQPQHF. In DNA, the CDR3 is TGTGCCAGCAGTTTTAGGGCGGGCGCTCAGCCCCAGCATTTT.

This clone showed up just once. This chain links TRBV5-1 with TRBJ1-5; D perhaps matches TRBD1 (5 bases). The CDR3 has 13 amino acids. Germline V CDR1 and CDR2: SGHRS, YFSETQ. Deletions cut 4 bases from V and 5 bases from J, with 10 bases between. The chain's CDR3 is CASSADRYQPQHF. CDR3 DNA sequence: TGCGCCAGCAGCGCAGACAGATATCAGCCCCAGCATTTT.